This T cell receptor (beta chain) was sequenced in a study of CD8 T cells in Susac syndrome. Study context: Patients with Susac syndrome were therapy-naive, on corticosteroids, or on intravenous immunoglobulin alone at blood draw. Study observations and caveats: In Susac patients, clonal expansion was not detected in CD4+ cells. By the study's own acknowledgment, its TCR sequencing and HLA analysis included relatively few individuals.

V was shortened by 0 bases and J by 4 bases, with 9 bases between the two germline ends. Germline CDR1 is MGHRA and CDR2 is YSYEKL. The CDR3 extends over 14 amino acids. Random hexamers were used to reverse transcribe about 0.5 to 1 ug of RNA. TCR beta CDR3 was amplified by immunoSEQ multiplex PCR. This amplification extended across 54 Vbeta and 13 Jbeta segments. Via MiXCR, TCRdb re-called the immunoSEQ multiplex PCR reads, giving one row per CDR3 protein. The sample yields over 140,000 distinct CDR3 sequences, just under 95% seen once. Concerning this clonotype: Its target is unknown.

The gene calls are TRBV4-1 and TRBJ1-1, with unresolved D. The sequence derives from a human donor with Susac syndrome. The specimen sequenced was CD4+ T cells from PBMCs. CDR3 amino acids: CASSQDRTPTEAFF. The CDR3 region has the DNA TGCGCCAGCAGCCAAGATAGGACCCCCACTGAAGCTTTCTTT.